These 11 T cell receptor beta chains were all obtained from the same sample, sequenced in a study of shared clonotypes between healthy human individuals. Sequencing was performed with immunoSEQ multiplex PCR; in TCRdb, only in-frame clones are kept and a portion is missing. The sample holds some 2.4 million clones, 93% seen once. The sample was naive CD4+ T cells from PBMCs. Subset meaning: CD45RA+ positively selected. Every receptor here comes from a man between 18 and 29 years old in good health. Some clones in this sample may be carry-over from other donors' samples.

This clone appeared a single time. V and J are TRBV6-1 and TRBJ2-2, with a weak D call TRBD1 (7 bases). The CDR3 runs 16 residues. With 4 bases removed from V and 0 bases from J, the gap between germline ends came to 12 bases. CDR1 MNHNS and CDR2 SASEGT come from the germline V gene. The CDR3 bases are TGTGCCAGCAGTGCCCCAGGGGGGACGAACACCGGGGAGCTGTTTTTT. Translation gives CASSAPGGTNTGELFF.

This chain connects TRBV21-1 to TRBJ2-7. TRBV21-1 is tagged as a pseudogene. The CDR3 sequence is 12 residues long. The CDR3 DNA is TGTGCCAGCAATGAGCAGAACTACGAGCAGTACTTC. Translating gives CASNEQNYEQYF.

This chain links TRBV27 with TRBJ1-1; maybe TRBD1 (5 bases). There are 13 residues in the CDR3. Germline loops: CDR1 MNHEY, CDR2 SMNVEV (reference sequence). V lost 10 bases and J lost 8, with 20 bases in between. This CDR3 reads CATGLIGTKEAFF. The CDR3 nucleotides read TGTGCCACTGGCCTAATCGGGACTAAAGAAGCTTTCTTT.

The chain employs TRBV29-1 and TRBJ2-3; 13 bases match TRBD2. V dropped 4 bases and J dropped 0; count of bases not matched to a gene: 10. Germline-derived CDR1 and CDR2 are SQVTM and ANQGSEA. This CDR3 has 18 residues. The CDR3 protein is CSVAGTSGAESSTDTQYF. CDR3 nucleotide sequence: TGCAGCGTTGCCGGGACTAGCGGGGCCGAAAGTAGCACAGATACGCAGTATTTT.

The genes are TRBV5-1 and TRBJ1-1; D possibly corresponds to TRBD1 (5 bases). This CDR3 region has 14 residues. Germline loops: CDR1 SGHRS, CDR2 YFSETQ. V gave up 3 bases and J gave up 4 bases, with 13 bases separating them. As DNA, the CDR3 is TGCGCCAGCAGCTGGGGCGCGGGGGGCACTGAAGCTTTCTTT. It yields the protein CASSWGAGGTEAFF.

This rearrangement joins TRBV10-2 to TRBJ2-2, with 8 positions matching TRBD1. Germline V gene data show CDR1 as WSHSY and CDR2 as SAAADI. Trimming at V came to 8 bases and at J to 5 bases, leaving 7 bases not matched to a gene. The CDR3 is 14 residues long. Written as DNA, the CDR3 is TGCGCCAGCGGGCAGGGGGCTTTTACCGGGGAGCTGTTTTTT. This sequence encodes CASGQGAFTGELFF.

This clone was detected only once. V and J are TRBV7-4 and TRBJ2-5, with D hard to call. V was pared by 1 base and J by 0 bases, with 12 bases between. CDR3 length equals 16 residues. CDR1 is SGHVT and CDR2 is SQSDAQ in the germline V gene. DNA of the CDR3: TGTGCCAGCAGCTTAGTAAGTGAGGCGAACCAAGAGACCCAGTACTTC. Translation gives CASSLVSEANQETQYF.

The chain joins TRBV2 to TRBJ1-2, with 7 bases fitting TRBD1. V trimming: 6 bases; J trimming: 7 bases; junction bases outside the gene matches: 5. Germline V gene lookup returns CDR1 SNHLY and CDR2 FYNNEI. The CDR3 runs 12 residues. CDR3 sequence: CASRTDRAGYTF. The CDR3 DNA is TGTGCCAGCAGGACAGACAGGGCTGGCTACACCTTC.

This chain uses TRBV28 with TRBJ1-2; TRBD1 might be the D (5 bases). V was shortened by 9 bases and J by 8 bases, with 19 bases between the two germline ends. The CDR3 spans 13 residues. Germline CDR1 reads MDHEN; CDR2 reads SYDVKM. The chain's CDR3 is CASQPGLTMGYTF. CDR3 DNA sequence: TGTGCCAGTCAACCGGGACTTACTATGGGCTACACCTTC.

The rearrangement links TRBV6-5 to TRBJ1-4; weak D call: TRBD1 (6 bases). CDR3 size: 15 residues. The V end lost 5 bases, the J end lost 7 bases, and 17 bases lay between the germline ends. Germline-derived CDR1 and CDR2 are MNHEY and SVGAGI. The CDR3 sequence: CASSPRTGRFEKLFF. The CDR3 nucleotides read TGTGCCAGCAGTCCCAGAACAGGGAGATTTGAAAAACTGTTTTTT.

Concerning this clone itself: This sequence may be a read error, since a much larger clone differs from it by one base. The chain combines TRBV25-1 with TRBJ2-3, with no clear D. Germline CDR1 and CDR2: MGHDK and SYGVNS. The CDR3 is 11 amino acids. Trimming left V 6 bases short and J 4 bases short, with 5 bases between. The CDR3 region has the DNA TGTGCCAGCAGCCTAGCAGATACGCAGTATTTT. The encoded protein is CASSLADTQYF. The full variable domain, completed using reference TRBV25-1 and TRBJ2-3, is EADIYQTPRYLVIGTGKKITLECSQTMGHDKMYWYQQDPGMELHLIHYSYGVNSTEKGDLSSESTVSRIRTEHFPLTLESARPSHTSQYLCASSLADTQYFGPGTRLTVL.